The entry below gives a single TCR beta chain sequence along with its context. Its cognate antigen is unknown. PCR involved 60 Vbeta and 13 Jbeta primers. Clones were sequenced by immunoSEQ multiplex PCR, and TCRdb holds only the in-frame ones, with some missing. The sample shows some 200,000 clones, 80% to 85% of them seen only once. The data are from a study of cytomegalovirus exposure and HLA in healthy donors. Study-wide background: In an earlier analysis, around 120 million unique TCR beta sequences were found from some 200 million T cells.

The germline V gene has CDR1 SGHAT and CDR2 FQNNGV. Trimming cost V 2 bases and J 4 bases; bases outside gene matches: 7. This CDR3 has 17 residues. Study-level results: Later analysis reportedly placed an Asian-associated ancestry cluster below the roughly 680-donor mean in N-insertions. Listed as cytomegalovirus-associated were about 160 TCR beta chains. The majority of TCR sequences were rare, yet some public TCRs appeared in many donors.

The sample comprised PBMCs. The origin of this receptor is a woman between 25 and 40 years old in good health and CMV-seronegative. The chain carries TRBV11-2 and TRBJ2-1, with 11 bases identical to TRBD2. The CDR3 reads CASSLTLTSGAYNEQFF. The CDR3 coding sequence is TGTGCCAGCAGCTTAACATTGACTAGCGGGGCATACAATGAGCAGTTCTTC.